This T cell receptor (beta chain) is from a study of Graves' ophthalmopathy and Graves' hyperthyroidism. This clonotype occurred many times. CDR3 length: 15 amino acids. The ends were cut back, 5 bases at V and 3 bases at J, with 17 bases in the middle. Germline V gene lookup returns CDR1 SGHKS and CDR2 YYEKEE (reference sequence). Amplification targeted the TCR beta CDR3 regions, with RNA transcripts as the source material. HTBI primers were employed in first-round RT-PCR, then a second-round multiplex PCR followed. One entry per CDR3 protein, called by TCRdb with MiXCR from the multiplex PCR reads. Among a few hundred thousand distinct CDR3 sequences listed, roughly 39% were seen once. The diagnosis combined clinical symptoms, thyroxine, TRAb, thyroid ultrasound and orbital computed tomography scans.

The sequenced material came from peripheral blood or thyroid tissue (not recorded which). The receptor was derived from an adult man with Graves' hyperthyroidism. The V and J genes are TRBV5-5 and TRBJ1-1; D gene uncertain. In DNA form, the CDR3 reads TGTGCCAGCAGGTCCTGGGCCTTATCAGACACTGAAGCTTTCTTT. Translation: CASRSWALSDTEAFF. Full variable domain (rest looked up from reference TRBV5-5 and TRBJ1-1): DAGVTQSPTHLIKTRGQQVTLRCSPISGHKSVSWYQQVLGQGPQFIFQYYEKEERGRGNFPDRFSARQFPNYSSELNVNALLLGDSALYLCASRSWALSDTEAFFGQGTRLTVV.